This T cell receptor beta chain was recovered during a study of blood T cell repertoires in COVID-19. Across the study: COVID-19 samples, acute and convalescent, were from the United States, Italy and Spain.

The CDR3 length is 15 residues. Germline CDR1 and CDR2: SEHNR and FQNEAQ (reference sequence). With 5 bases clipped from V and 4 bases from J, the junction kept 9 bases outside the gene matches. In the source study's methods: Reference gene primer amplification gave estimated nucleated cell counts. The data were produced by immunoSEQ multiplex PCR, yet TCRdb's version contains in-frame clones alone and is incomplete. V and J calls and clone size are as listed in that table; D and trimming were resolved from the DNA. The top ten hold around 33% of the sample, which has about 46,000 clones, over 75% seen once.

This sequence was found in a woman aged 80 or over with COVID-19, enrolled during active disease. Source material: peripheral blood. The V and J genes are TRBV7-9 and TRBJ2-5; 8 bases are a match to TRBD1. CDR3 amino acids: CASSPRTGLGETQYF. CDR3 sequence (DNA): TGTGCCAGCAGCCCACGGACAGGGTTGGGAGAGACCCAGTACTTC. The complete variable domain, with remaining parts taken from reference TRBV7-9 and TRBJ2-5, reads DTGVSQNPRHKITKRGQNVTFRCDPISEHNRLYWYRQTLGQGPEFLTYFQNEAQLEKSRLLSDRFSAERPKGSFSTLEIQRTEQGDSAMYLCASSPRTGLGETQYFGPGTRLLVL.